This T cell receptor (beta chain) was sequenced for a study of cytomegalovirus exposure and HLA in healthy donors. PCR involved 60 Vbeta and 13 Jbeta primers. Profiling relied on immunoSEQ multiplex PCR, and the TCRdb table lists in-frame clones only, not all of them. The sample has 100,000 to 150,000 clones; 81% are singletons. Sequenced: PBMCs. The sequence derives from a man aged 18-30 years in good health and CMV-seronegative.

The CDR3 loop reads CASSAQRGKAFF. CDR3 DNA: TGTGCCAGCAGTGCCCAACGAGGAAAAGCTTTCTTT. The chain carries TRBV25-1 and TRBJ1-1; no firm D call. The CDR3 contains 12 residues. V was trimmed by 4 bases and J by 9 bases, leaving 12 bases between them. The V gene's germline CDR1 is MGHDK and CDR2 SYGVNS.